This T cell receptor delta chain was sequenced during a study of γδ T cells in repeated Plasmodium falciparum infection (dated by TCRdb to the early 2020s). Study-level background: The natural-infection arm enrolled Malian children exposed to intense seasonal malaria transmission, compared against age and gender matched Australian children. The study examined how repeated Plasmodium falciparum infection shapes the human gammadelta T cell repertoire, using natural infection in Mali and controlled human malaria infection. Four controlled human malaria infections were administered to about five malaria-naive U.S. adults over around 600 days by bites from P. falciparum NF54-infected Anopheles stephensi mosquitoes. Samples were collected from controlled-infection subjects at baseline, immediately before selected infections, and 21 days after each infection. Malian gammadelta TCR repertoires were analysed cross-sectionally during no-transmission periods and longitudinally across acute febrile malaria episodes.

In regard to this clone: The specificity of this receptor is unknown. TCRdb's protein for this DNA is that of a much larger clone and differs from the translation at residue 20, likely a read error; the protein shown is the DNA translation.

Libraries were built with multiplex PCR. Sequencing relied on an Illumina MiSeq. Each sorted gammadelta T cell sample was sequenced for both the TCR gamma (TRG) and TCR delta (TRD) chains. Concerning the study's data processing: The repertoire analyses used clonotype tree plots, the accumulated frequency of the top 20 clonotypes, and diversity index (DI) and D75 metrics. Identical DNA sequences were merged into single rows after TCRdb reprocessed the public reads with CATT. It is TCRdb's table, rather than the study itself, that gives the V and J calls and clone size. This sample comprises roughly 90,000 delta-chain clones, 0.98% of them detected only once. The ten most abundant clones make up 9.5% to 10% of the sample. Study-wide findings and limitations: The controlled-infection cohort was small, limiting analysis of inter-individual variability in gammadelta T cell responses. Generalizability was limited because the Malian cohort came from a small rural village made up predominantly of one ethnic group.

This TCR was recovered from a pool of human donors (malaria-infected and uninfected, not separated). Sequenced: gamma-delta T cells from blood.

The CDR3 in this case is CACDTKRMLLGDTGPYTDKPIF. DNA sequence: TGTGCCTGTGACACAAAGCGGATGCTACTGGGGGATACAGGCCCCTACACCGATAAACCCATCTTT. The J gene has no call, while the V gene is TRDV2; the D call in the table, TRDD3, was not verified against the DNA. Looking up the germline V gene yields CDR1 GEAIGNYY and CDR2 EKD. From the cysteine up to the phenylalanine, the CDR3 has a length of 22 residues. The only DNA kept is the CDR3, 66 bases in frame from the first base.